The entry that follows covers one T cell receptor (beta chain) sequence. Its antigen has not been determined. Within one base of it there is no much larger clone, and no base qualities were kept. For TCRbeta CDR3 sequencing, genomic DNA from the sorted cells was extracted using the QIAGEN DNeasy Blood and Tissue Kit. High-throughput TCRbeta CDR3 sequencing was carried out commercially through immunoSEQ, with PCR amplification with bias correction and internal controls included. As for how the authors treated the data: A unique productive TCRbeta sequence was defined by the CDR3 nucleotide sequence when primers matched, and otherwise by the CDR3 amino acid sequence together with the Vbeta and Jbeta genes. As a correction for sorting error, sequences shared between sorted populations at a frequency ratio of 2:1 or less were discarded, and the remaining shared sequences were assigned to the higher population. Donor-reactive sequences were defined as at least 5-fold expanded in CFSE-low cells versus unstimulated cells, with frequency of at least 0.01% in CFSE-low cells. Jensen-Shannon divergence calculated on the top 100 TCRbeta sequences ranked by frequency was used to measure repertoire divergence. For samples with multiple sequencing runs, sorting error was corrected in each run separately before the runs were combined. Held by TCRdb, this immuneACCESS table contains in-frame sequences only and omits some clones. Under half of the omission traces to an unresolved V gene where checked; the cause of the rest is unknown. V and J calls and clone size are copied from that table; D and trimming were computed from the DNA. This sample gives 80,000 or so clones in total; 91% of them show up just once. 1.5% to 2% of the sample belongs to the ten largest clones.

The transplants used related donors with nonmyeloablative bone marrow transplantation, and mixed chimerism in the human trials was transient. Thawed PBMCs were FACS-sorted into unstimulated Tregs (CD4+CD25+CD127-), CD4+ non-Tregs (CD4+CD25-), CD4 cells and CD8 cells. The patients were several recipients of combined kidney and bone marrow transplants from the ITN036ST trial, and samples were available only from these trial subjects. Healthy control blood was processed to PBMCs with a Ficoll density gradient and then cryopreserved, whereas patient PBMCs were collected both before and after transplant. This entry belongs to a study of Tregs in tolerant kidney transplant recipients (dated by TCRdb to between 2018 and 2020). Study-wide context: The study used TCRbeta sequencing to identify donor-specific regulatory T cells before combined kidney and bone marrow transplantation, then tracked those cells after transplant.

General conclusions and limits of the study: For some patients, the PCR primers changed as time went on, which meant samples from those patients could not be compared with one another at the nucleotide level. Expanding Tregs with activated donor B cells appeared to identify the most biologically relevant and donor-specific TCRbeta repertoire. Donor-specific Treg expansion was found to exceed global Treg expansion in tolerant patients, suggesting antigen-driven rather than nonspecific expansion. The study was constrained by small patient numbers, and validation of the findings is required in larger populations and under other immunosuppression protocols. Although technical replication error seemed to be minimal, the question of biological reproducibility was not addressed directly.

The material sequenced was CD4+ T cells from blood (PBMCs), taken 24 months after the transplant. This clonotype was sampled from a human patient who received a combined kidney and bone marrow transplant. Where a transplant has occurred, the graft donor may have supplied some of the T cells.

Here is the DNA: TGTGCCAGCAGCTACGGGACTAGCGGAGTCGAGCAGTACTTC. Protein translation: CASSYGTSGVEQYF. The sequence is built from TRBV11-3 and TRBJ2-7, with 11 central nucleotides matching TRBD2. The CDR3 starts with the cysteine, ends with the phenylalanine, and has 14 residues. Only the CDR3 DNA stays, 42 bases, in frame from base 1. The CDR1 and CDR2 encoded by the germline V gene are SGHNT and YENEEA. V loses 4 bases at its end and J loses 6 bases; junction bases beyond the gene matches: 5.